This TCR beta chain was retrieved from a study of blood T cell repertoires in COVID-19 (dated by TCRdb to 2020 to 2022). Regarding the study in general: Collaborator samples came from the United States, Italy and Spain and covered acute and convalescent phases of COVID-19. The repertoires were made available in a free public database intended to serve as a resource for research on the immune response to SARS-CoV-2. The samples were drawn from the first 160 participants of the ongoing ImmuneRACE study and from 1,254 subjects provided by 6 global collaborators. A de-identified subject ID, COVID-19 status, age in years and sex were almost always included in the sample metadata. Where HLA class I and class II types were available, the types were taken from metadata supplied by the sample provider, not from assay-based typing. The prospective study material was composed of cDNA or gDNA derived from T cells, B-cell-depleted T cells, or PBMCs. Deeply sampled blood TCRbeta repertoires from subjects exposed to, actively infected with, or recovered from COVID-19 were included in the dataset.

Participants in the prospective study were enrolled through a virtual design, were aged about 18 to 100 years, and lived in 24 United States geographic areas. To assign participants to cohorts, the prospective study relied on clinical history that participants themselves reported in a screening survey and a study questionnaire. Mobile phlebotomists in the prospective study collected whole blood, serum and a nasopharyngeal or oropharyngeal swab from every participant. Prospective study participants could optionally give additional blood draws and questionnaires over a roughly 2-month period. Blood samples from the prospective study were shipped frozen or at room temperature prior to DNA extraction. This clone occurred once. It lacks a known antigen. Per-base quality was not reported, and no clone a single base away is much larger than it. Study-level results and caveats: How much clinical and demographic metadata was included differed by source and by participant, and the metadata was provided uncurated.

From its cysteine to its phenylalanine, the CDR3 spans 13 amino acids. Of the read, only the CDR3 DNA is kept; its 39 bases are in frame from base 1. Here V drops 7 bases and J drops 5 bases, and the junction holds 3 bases not matched to any gene. Via the germline V gene, CDR1 is WSHSY and CDR2 SAAADI. TCRbeta CDR3 regions were amplified from genomic DNA by means of the immunoSEQ Assay, a bias-controlled multiplex PCR. Per the original workflow: The number of nucleated cells in each sample was estimated from the amplification of reference gene primers within the assay. Sequence reads were collapsed and filtered to measure the absolute abundance of every unique TCRbeta CDR3 rearrangement. For each sample, productive Simpson clonality was calculated as the square root of Simpson's diversity index across productive rearrangements. In TCRdb, the immuneACCESS table is reduced to in-frame sequences with V and J assigned. These tables do not hold every clone; where another copy was compared, an unresolved V gene accounts for under half, and the others remain unexplained. V, J and clone size were drawn from that table, and D and trimming were deduced from the DNA. The sample table lists a few hundred thousand clones, around 89% of them with a count of one. The top ten clonotypes cover roughly 2.5% of the sample.

The rearranged chain carries TRBV10-2 and TRBJ2-4; TRBD1 agrees with 9 junctional bases. The sequenced sample was PBMCs or T cells enriched from blood (not recorded which). This receptor was taken from a woman in her thirties or forties with acute COVID-19. The sequence in DNA is TGCGCCAGCATCGACAGGGGGGAAAACATTCAGTACTTC. It codes for CASIDRGENIQYF.